Presented here are 26 T cell receptor beta chains from one specimen sequenced in a study of OX40 agonist ivuxolimab in advanced cancers. Sequenced by immunoSEQ multiplex PCR; TCRdb stores in-frame clones only, minus some. Here the sample spans about 79,000 clones, 80% to 95% being singletons. This sample comprised CD4+ or CD8+ T cells sorted from blood, obtained in a trial of the OX40 agonist ivuxolimab. The receptors shown here come from an adult with an advanced solid tumor such as melanoma, head and neck, liver or kidney cancer.

The rearrangement links TRBV2 to TRBJ2-2; D gene unclear. Germline assignment: CDR1 SNHLY and CDR2 FYNNEI. V was cut by 6 bases and J by 0 bases, with 8 bases left in between. The CDR3 runs 14 residues. CDR3 DNA sequence: TGTGCCAGCAGCCCGGGCGCGAACACCGGGGAGCTGTTTTTT. This translates into CASSPGANTGELFF.

V gene TRBV1 combines with J gene TRBJ1-5; the tabulated D call, TRBD1, remains unverified against the DNA. TRBV1 is an annotated pseudogene. The CDR3 sequence is 12 residues long. The CDR3 is CTRQRQAQPQHF. The CDR3 coding sequence is TGCACCAGACAGCGACAGGCTCAGCCCCAGCATTTT.

This clone was seen only a few times. This chain's CDR3 is CSALTKETQYF. The CDR3 nucleotides are TGCAGTGCGCTGACGAAAGAGACCCAGTACTTC. This chain uses TRBV20-1 with TRBJ2-5, with D hard to call. Trimming left V 6 bases short and J 3 bases short, with 8 bases between. The CDR3 has 11 residues. From germline, CDR1 is DFQATT and CDR2 SNEGSKA (reference sequence).

This clone is medium-sized (0.01 to 0.1%) in the sample. The chain is built from TRBV6-1 and TRBJ2-7, with 8 bases lining up with TRBD1. J lost 2 bases, V lost 8 bases, and 5 bases had no gene match. CDR3 length: 13 residues. Germline assignment: CDR1 MNHNS and CDR2 SASEGT. The CDR3 spells CASADRAPYEQYF. CDR3 coding DNA: TGTGCCAGCGCGGACAGGGCCCCCTACGAGCAGTACTTC.

The chain carries TRBV5-1 and TRBJ2-3; D unresolved. The CDR3 length is 18 residues. V lost 2 bases and J 1 base, leaving 20 bases between the germline ends. CDR1 is SGHRS and CDR2 is YFSETQ in the germline V gene. The CDR3 DNA sequence: TGCGCCAGCAGCTTTTTCATTGGTTCCGCTGGACGCACAGATACGCAGTATTTT. Translated, it gives CASSFFIGSAGRTDTQYF.

The chain links TRBV19 to TRBJ1-2; a weak D match, TRBD1 (5 bases). CDR1 and CDR2 (germline): LNHDA, SQIVND (reference sequence). The V gene lost 7 bases and the J gene lost 3 bases, with 18 bases spanning the gap. The CDR3 is 15 amino acids. In DNA, the CDR3 is TGTGCCAGTACTACCCAATCCGGGACGGACTATGGCTACACCTTC. This gives the protein CASTTQSGTDYGYTF. The complete variable domain, with remaining parts taken from reference TRBV19 and TRBJ1-2, reads DGGITQSPKYLFRKEGQNVTLSCEQNLNHDAMYWYRQDPGQGLRLIYYSQIVNDFQKGDIAEGYSVSREKKESFPLTVTSAQKNPTAFYLCASTTQSGTDYGYTFGSGTRLTVV.

This chain's CDR3 is CASSLTGRYNEQFF. The DNA of the CDR3 is TGTGCCAGCAGCTTAACGGGGCGATACAATGAGCAGTTCTTC. The chain is built from TRBV7-3 and TRBJ2-1, with TRBD1 as a possible D gene (5 bases). Germline V gene data show CDR1 as SGHTA and CDR2 as FQGTGA. The CDR3 extends over 14 amino acids. Deletions cut 0 bases from V and 4 bases from J, with 7 bases between.

Comments on this clone: Because it lacks the conserved phenylalanine or tryptophan at the end, this CDR3 is likely a read error. No DNA is shown, since the ends of the CDR3 on it are uncertain; the CDR3 is the one TCRdb lists. The V call is TRBV21-1, the J call TRBJ2-7; the listed D gene, TRBD2, was not tested against the DNA. TRBV21-1 is listed as a pseudogene. The CDR3 region is 13 residues in length, termini included. CDR3 amino acids: CASSKPGGTLFRL.

This clone was seen a few times. The chain employs TRBV27 and TRBJ2-2; 8 bases line up with TRBD1. Trimming removed 4 bases from V and 4 bases from J; junction bases left unmatched: 5. The length of the CDR3 is 15 residues. Germline V gene sequence: CDR1 MNHEY, CDR2 SMNVEV (reference sequence). CDR3 amino acids: CASSSDRAGTGELFF. For the CDR3, the DNA is TGTGCCAGCAGTTCGGACAGGGCAGGCACCGGGGAGCTGTTTTTT.

This chain joins TRBV6-1 and TRBJ2-7; D may be TRBD2 (5 bases). The length of the CDR3 is 14 residues. Germline CDR1 MNHNS, CDR2 SASEGT. V was trimmed by 2 bases and J by 6 bases, leaving 14 bases between them. The CDR3 nucleotides read TGTGCCAGCAGTGAACCTAGCAACTCCGGCGAGCAGTACTTC. Residues: CASSEPSNSGEQYF.

The chain carries TRBV7-8 and TRBJ2-7; a weak D match, TRBD1 (5 bases). This CDR3 has 15 residues. Trimming took off 3 bases at V and 0 bases at J, with 12 bases between the two ends. Looked up from germline, CDR1 is SGHVS and CDR2 is FQNEAQ. CDR3 protein: CASSFVKGFSYEQYF. The CDR3 nucleotides are TGTGCCAGCAGCTTCGTAAAGGGGTTCTCCTACGAGCAGTACTTC.

The gene calls are TRBV27 and TRBJ1-2; 9 nucleotides agree with TRBD1. J was trimmed by 4 bases and V by 5 bases; bases with no gene match: 20. The CDR3 consists of 19 residues. Per germline, CDR1 MNHEY and CDR2 SMNVEV (reference sequence). CDR3 nucleotides: TGTGCCAGCAGTCCCCGATCCGTCCCGGGACAGGGAACCACCTATGGCTACACCTTC. This gives the protein CASSPRSVPGQGTTYGYTF.

V gene TRBV6-5 combines with J gene TRBJ2-2; TRBD1 matches 7 bases. J was trimmed by 4 bases and V by 5 bases; bases with no gene match: 4. CDR3 length: 14 amino acids. Germline loops: CDR1 MNHEY, CDR2 SVGAGI. CDR3 region: CASSNDRATGELFF. In DNA, the CDR3 is TGTGCCAGCAGTAACGACAGGGCCACCGGGGAGCTGTTTTTT.

The V call is TRBV11-3, the J call TRBJ1-2; tentative D call: TRBD1 (5 bases). There are 16 residues in the CDR3. CDR1 is SGHNT and CDR2 is YENEEA in the germline V gene. Trimming shortened V by 0 bases and J by 4 bases, and 15 bases separated the two germline ends. The CDR3 here is CASSLDRREFGYGYTF. The CDR3 DNA is TGTGCCAGCAGCTTAGACCGCAGGGAGTTCGGCTATGGCTACACCTTC.

The chain couples TRBV7-9 to TRBJ1-1; D is unresolved. V lost 1 base and J lost 5, with 11 bases in between. The CDR3 loop spans 14 amino acids. Germline CDR1 SEHNR, CDR2 FQNEAQ (reference sequence). CDR3 sequence: CASSLGVGRTEAFF. CDR3 DNA: TGTGCCAGCAGCTTAGGGGTGGGTCGGACTGAAGCTTTCTTT.

V usage is TRBV28 and J usage is TRBJ1-1; TRBD1 agrees at 8 bases. From germline, CDR1 is MDHEN and CDR2 SYDVKM. V dropped 4 bases and J dropped 1; count of bases not matched to a gene: 5. This CDR3 has 15 residues. In nucleotides, the CDR3 is TGTGCCAGCAGTTACTCCGGACAGGGGAACACTGAAGCTTTCTTT. Translated, it gives CASSYSGQGNTEAFF.

V is TRBV7-2 and J is TRBJ2-5; D ambiguous. Trimming removed 5 bases at V and 4 bases at J, with 5 bases between. CDR1 SGHTA and CDR2 FQGNSA come from the germline V gene. The CDR3 runs 11 residues. CDR3 DNA sequence: TGTGCCAGCAGCCCGAGAGAGACCCAGTACTTC. Amino acid sequence: CASSPRETQYF.

This chain joins TRBV27 and TRBJ1-5, with D maybe TRBD1 (6 bases). The V gene's germline CDR1 is MNHEY and CDR2 SMNVEV (reference sequence). V was trimmed by 6 bases and J by 11 bases, leaving 20 bases between them. CDR3 length equals 14 residues. The DNA for the CDR3 is TGTGCCAGCAGCCCCGGCTCGGGGGCCGAGGCCCAGCATTTT. This gives the protein CASSPGSGAEAQHF.

The rearrangement joins TRBV4-3 to TRBJ1-4, with D maybe TRBD1 (5 bases). Trimming took off 5 bases at V and 2 bases at J, with 12 bases between the two ends. Germline V gene lookup returns CDR1 LGHNA and CDR2 YSLEER. The CDR3 runs to 15 residues. This CDR3 reads CASSSPGRTNEKLFF. The CDR3 nucleotides read TGCGCCAGCAGCTCGCCGGGACGCACTAATGAAAAACTGTTTTTT.

In its sample, this clone was seen a few times. The chain combines TRBV9 with TRBJ2-5, with 8 positions matching TRBD1. V was clipped by 3 bases and J by 3 bases; unmatched bases: 4. This CDR3 is 14 amino acids long. The germline gives CDR1 SGDLS, CDR2 YYNGEE. DNA of the CDR3: TGTGCCAGCAGCGGTACAGGGGGAAAAGAGACCCAGTACTTC. It encodes CASSGTGGKETQYF.

This chain uses TRBV21-1 with TRBJ1-5. TRBV21-1 corresponds to a pseudogene. CDR3 length equals 13 residues. The CDR3 here is CASSKGPYQPQHF. Here the CDR3 DNA reads TGTGCCAGCAGCAAAGGACCTTATCAGCCCCAGCATTTT.

The chain combines TRBV4-2 with TRBJ1-1; 9 positions agree with TRBD1. With V trimmed by 4 bases and J by 7 bases, 10 bases remained unmatched. The CDR3 totals 15 residues. The germline V gene has CDR1 LGHNA and CDR2 YNFKEQ. The CDR3 loop reads CASSLTDRGRSEAFF. The CDR3 nucleotides read TGTGCCAGCAGCCTAACGGACAGGGGCCGTAGTGAAGCTTTCTTT.

This clone was picked up one time. The chain combines TRBV28 with TRBJ2-7; D is tentatively TRBD1 or TRBD2 (5 bases each). The CDR3 totals 13 residues. Germline V gene lookup returns CDR1 MDHEN and CDR2 SYDVKM. V was cut by 5 bases and J by 5 bases, with 13 bases left in between. The DNA of the CDR3 is TGTGCCAGCAGTCTCAGGGAGTGGAACGAGCAGTACTTC. This codes for CASSLREWNEQYF. Based on the CDR3 plus reference TRBV28 and TRBJ2-7, the full variable domain is DVKVTQSSRYLVKRTGEKVFLECVQDMDHENMFWYRQDPGLGLRLIYFSYDVKMKEKGDIPEGYSVSREKKERFSLILESASTNQTSMYLCASSLREWNEQYFGPGTRLTVT.

The V call is TRBV7-9, the J call TRBJ1-1, with no clear D. There are 13 residues in the CDR3. Trimming shortened V by 3 bases and J by 1 base, and 6 bases separated the two germline ends. CDR1 SEHNR and CDR2 FQNEAQ come from the germline V gene (reference sequence). The CDR3 loop reads CASSLDPNTEAFF. CDR3 DNA: TGTGCCAGCAGCTTGGACCCGAACACTGAAGCTTTCTTT.

This chain connects TRBV7-2 to TRBJ2-5; 7 bases align to TRBD2. Trimming took 3 bases from V and 5 from J; bases not matched to a gene: 6. Germline lookup yields CDR1 SGHTA and CDR2 FQGNSA. The CDR3 spans 14 residues. CDR3 DNA sequence: TGTGCCAGCAGCTTGATCTACGGGGGGGAGACCCAGTACTTC. Encoded protein: CASSLIYGGETQYF.

The rearrangement joins TRBV4-3 to TRBJ2-7, with 15 bases matching TRBD2. J gave up 1 base and V 1 base, and 2 bases lay outside the gene matches. CDR1 and CDR2 (germline): LGHNA, YSLEER. This CDR3 has 17 residues. The CDR3 DNA reads TGCGCCAGCAGCCAAGGGACTAGCGGGAGGGTTTCCTACGAGCAGTACTTC. Translation: CASSQGTSGRVSYEQYF.